This TCR beta chain was obtained from a study of cytomegalovirus exposure and HLA in healthy donors. Study background: Among roughly 180 million T cells, an earlier analysis found roughly 100 million unique TCR beta sequences. Findings and limits, study-wide: Later, an analysis found that common viral pathogens appeared to be linked with several of the most significant clusters. Earlier results showed most TCR beta V segments being productive about 87% or about 30% of the time. Accurate predictions that matched the HLA-A and HLA-B alleles of most subjects were reportedly made from TCR beta sequences.

Germline CDR1 is SGHAT and CDR2 is FQNNGV. The length of the CDR3 is 12 residues. Trimming pared 4 bases from V and 3 bases from J, leaving 7 bases between. The PCR employed 60 Vbeta primers together with 13 Jbeta primers. Here immunoSEQ multiplex PCR was the method, and the copy in TCRdb shows in-frame clones only, minus some. The sample lists some 170,000 clones; over 60% were seen once. In regard to this clone: Its antigen is still unknown.

The sequence derives from a woman aged 25 to 45 in good health and CMV-seronegative. Material: PBMCs. V and J are TRBV11-2 and TRBJ2-7, with TRBD2 as a possible D gene (5 bases). The CDR3 is CASSSTSYEQYF. DNA of the CDR3: TGTGCCAGCAGCTCCACTAGCTACGAGCAGTACTTC. The variable domain in full, completed from reference TRBV11-2 and TRBJ2-7, reads EAGVAQSPRYKIIEKRQSVAFWCNPISGHATLYWYQQILGQGPKLLIQFQNNGVVDDSQLPKDRFSAERLKGVDSTLKIQPAKLEDSAVYLCASSSTSYEQYFGPGTRLTVT.